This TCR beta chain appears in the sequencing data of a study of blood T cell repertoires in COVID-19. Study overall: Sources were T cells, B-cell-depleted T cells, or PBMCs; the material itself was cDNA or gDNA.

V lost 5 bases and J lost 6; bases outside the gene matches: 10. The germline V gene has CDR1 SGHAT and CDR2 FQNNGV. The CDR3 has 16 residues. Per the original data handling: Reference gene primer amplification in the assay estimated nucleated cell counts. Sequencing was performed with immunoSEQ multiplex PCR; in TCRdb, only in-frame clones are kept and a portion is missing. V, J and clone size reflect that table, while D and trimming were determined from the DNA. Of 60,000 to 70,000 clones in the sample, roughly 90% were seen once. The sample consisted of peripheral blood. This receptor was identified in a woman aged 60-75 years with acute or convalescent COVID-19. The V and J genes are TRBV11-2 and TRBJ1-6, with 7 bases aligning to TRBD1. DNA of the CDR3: TGTGCCAGCAGCCGACAGGGTGCTAACCCTAATTCACCCCTCCACTTT. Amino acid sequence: CASSRQGANPNSPLHF.